This T cell receptor beta chain was recovered during a study of response to subunit inactivated influenza vaccine. The germline V gene has CDR1 KGHSH and CDR2 LQKENI. Trimming removed 5 bases at V and 2 bases at J, with 10 bases between. This CDR3 has 13 amino acids. TCRdb called the RT-PCR reads again in MiXCR, with one record for every CDR3 protein. The sample includes just under 550,000 distinct CDR3 sequences, roughly a quarter of them seen just once. This sample was shared with a second study, whose subject was T cells expressing NK-cell markers. This second study says: Production of TCR beta cDNA relied on 5'RACE template switching with UMIs. Seropositivity for HCMV was found in most of the eight sequenced donors, with one seronegative. Each of six donors carried dominant NKG2C+ clonotypes accounting for roughly 1.0-7.5% of CD8+ T cells.

The receptor comes from a man aged 50-59 years who received an inactivated influenza vaccine. The sample in question was CD4+ T cells sorted from PBMCs, obtained approximately 12 days after vaccination. The rearrangement uses TRBV18 and TRBJ2-7; D is unresolved. CDR3 in amino acids: CASSASRTYEQYF. Here the CDR3 DNA reads TGTGCCAGCTCAGCAAGCAGGACCTACGAGCAGTACTTC.